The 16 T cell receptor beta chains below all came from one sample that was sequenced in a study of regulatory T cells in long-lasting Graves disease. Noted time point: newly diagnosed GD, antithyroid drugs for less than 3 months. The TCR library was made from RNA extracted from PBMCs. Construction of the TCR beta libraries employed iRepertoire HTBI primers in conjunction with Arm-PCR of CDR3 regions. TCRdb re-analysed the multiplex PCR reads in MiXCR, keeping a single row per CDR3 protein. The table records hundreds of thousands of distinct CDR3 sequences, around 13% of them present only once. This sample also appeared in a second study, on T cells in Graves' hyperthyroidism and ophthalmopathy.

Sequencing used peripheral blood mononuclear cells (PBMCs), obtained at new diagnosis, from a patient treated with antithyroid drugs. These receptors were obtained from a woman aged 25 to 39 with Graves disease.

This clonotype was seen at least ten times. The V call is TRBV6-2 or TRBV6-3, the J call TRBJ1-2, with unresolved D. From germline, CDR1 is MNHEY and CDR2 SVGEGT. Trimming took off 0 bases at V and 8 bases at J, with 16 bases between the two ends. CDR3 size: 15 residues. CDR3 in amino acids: CASSYSGRRQAGYTF. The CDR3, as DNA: TGTGCCAGCAGTTACTCGGGCAGGCGCCAGGCGGGCTACACCTTC.

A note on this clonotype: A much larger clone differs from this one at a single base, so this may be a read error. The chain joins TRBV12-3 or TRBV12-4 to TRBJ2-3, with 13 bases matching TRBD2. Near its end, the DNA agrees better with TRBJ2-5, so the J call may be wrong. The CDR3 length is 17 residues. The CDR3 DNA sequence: TGTGCCAGCACTCCGGAACTAGCGGGAGGGTTCTTCATGACCCAGTACTTC. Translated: CASTPELAGGFFMTQYF.

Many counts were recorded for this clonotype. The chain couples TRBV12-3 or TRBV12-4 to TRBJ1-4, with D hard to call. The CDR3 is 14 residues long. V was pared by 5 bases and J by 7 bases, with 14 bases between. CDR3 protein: CASSRAGWGEKLFF. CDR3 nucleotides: TGTGCCAGCAGTAGGGCGGGCTGGGGTGAAAAACTGTTTTTT.

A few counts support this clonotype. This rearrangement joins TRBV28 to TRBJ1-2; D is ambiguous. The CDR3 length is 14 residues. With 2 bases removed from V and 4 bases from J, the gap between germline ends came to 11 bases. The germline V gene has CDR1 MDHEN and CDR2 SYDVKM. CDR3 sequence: CASSLGLGIYGYTF. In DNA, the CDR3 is TGTGCCAGCAGTTTAGGTCTCGGGATCTATGGCTACACCTTC.

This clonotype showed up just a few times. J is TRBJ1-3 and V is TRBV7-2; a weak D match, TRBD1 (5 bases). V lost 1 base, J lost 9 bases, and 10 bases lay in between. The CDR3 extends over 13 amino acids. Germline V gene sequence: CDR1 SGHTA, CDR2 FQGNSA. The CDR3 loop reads CASSLGGGVTIYF. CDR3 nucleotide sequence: TGTGCCAGCAGCTTAGGTGGGGGAGTCACCATATATTTT.

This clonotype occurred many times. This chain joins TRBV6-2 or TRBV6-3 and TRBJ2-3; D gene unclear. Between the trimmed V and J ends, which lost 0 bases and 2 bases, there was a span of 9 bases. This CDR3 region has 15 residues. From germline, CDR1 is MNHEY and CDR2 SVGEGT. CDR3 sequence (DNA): TGTGCCAGCAGTTACTCGTCCTATAACACAGATACGCAGTATTTT. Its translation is CASSYSSYNTDTQYF.

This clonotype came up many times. The CDR3 reads CSASDLQLAGKSIYNEQFF. The CDR3 DNA follows: TGCAGTGCTAGTGATCTCCAACTAGCGGGAAAGTCCATCTACAATGAGCAGTTCTTC. The J gene is TRBJ2-1, the V gene TRBV20-1, with TRBD2 matching over 10 bases. Germline CDR1 reads DFQATT; CDR2 reads SNEGSKA (reference sequence). This CDR3 is 19 amino acids long. V was pared by 3 bases and J by 3 bases, with 17 bases of the junction left unmatched.

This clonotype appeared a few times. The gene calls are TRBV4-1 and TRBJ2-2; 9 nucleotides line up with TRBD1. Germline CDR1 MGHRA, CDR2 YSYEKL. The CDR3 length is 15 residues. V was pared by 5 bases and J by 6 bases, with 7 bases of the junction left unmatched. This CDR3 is CASSNPGQGSGELFF. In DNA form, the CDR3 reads TGCGCCAGCAGCAATCCGGGACAGGGTTCCGGGGAGCTGTTTTTT.

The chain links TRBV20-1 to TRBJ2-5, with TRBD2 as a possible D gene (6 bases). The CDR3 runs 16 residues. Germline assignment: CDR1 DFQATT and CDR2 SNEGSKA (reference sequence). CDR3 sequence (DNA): TGCAGCACCCTCGGGGGTAATAGCGGAGTGGAAGAGACCCAGTACTTC. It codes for CSTLGGNSGVEETQYF.

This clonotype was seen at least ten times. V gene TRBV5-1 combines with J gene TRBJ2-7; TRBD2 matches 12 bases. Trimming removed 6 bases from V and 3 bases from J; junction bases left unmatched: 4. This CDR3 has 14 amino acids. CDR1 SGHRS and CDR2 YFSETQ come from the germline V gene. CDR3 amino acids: CASKRTSGIYEQYF. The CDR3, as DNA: TGCGCCAGCAAAAGGACTAGCGGGATCTACGAGCAGTACTTC.

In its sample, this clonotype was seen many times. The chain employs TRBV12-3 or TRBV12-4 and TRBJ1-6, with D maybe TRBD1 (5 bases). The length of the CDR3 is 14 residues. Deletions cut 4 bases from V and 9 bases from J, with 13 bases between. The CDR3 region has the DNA TGTGCCAGCAGTTGGGCAGGGCCCTTTTCACCCCTCCACTTT. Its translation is CASSWAGPFSPLHF.

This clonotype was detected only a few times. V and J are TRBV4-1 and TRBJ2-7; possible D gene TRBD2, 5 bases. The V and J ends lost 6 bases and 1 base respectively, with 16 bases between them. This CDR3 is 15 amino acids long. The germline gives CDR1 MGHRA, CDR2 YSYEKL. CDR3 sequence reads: CASRDGVGKSYEQYF. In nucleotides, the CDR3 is TGCGCCAGCAGGGACGGGGTGGGTAAGTCCTACGAGCAGTACTTC.

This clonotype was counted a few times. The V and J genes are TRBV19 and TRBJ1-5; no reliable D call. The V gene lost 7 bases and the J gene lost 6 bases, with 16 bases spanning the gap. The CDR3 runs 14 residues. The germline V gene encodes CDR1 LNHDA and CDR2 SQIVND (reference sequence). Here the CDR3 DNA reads TGTGCCAGTACCGGCCAAAAGGGCCTTCAGCCCCAGCATTTT. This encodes CASTGQKGLQPQHF. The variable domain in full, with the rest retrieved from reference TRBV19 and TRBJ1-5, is DGGITQSPKYLFRKEGQNVTLSCEQNLNHDAMYWYRQDPGQGLRLIYYSQIVNDFQKGDIAEGYSVSREKKESFPLTVTSAQKNPTAFYLCASTGQKGLQPQHFGDGTRLSIL.

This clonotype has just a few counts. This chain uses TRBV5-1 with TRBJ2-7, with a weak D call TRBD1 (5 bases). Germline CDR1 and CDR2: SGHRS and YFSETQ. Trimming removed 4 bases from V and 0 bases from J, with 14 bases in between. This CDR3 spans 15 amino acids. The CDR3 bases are TGCGCCAGCAGCAGAGACAGTGCTAACTCCTACGAGCAGTACTTC. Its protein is CASSRDSANSYEQYF.

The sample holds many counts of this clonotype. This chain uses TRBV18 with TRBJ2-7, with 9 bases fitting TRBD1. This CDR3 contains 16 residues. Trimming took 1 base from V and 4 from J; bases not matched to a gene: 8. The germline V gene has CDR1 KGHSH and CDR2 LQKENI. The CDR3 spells CASSPRGQGRGYEQYF. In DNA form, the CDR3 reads TGTGCCAGCTCACCACGAGGACAGGGGCGGGGGTACGAGCAGTACTTC.

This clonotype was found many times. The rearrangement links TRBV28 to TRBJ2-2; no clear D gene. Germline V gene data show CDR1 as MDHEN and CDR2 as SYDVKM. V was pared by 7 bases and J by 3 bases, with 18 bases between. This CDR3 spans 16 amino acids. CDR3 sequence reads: CASNHGVGKDTGELFF. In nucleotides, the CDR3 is TGTGCCAGCAACCATGGGGTCGGCAAGGACACCGGGGAGCTGTTTTTT.